One and the same sample provided the 14 T cell receptor beta chains below, sequenced in a study of tumor-infiltrating lymphocytes in primary liver carcinoma. The authors took blood RNA from unsorted whole blood and also extracted germline DNA. Priming with a constant-region primer yielded TCR beta cDNA from about 510 ng total RNA. Investigators got TCR beta libraries out of three nested multiplex PCR rounds, done with slightly modified ARM-PCR. Primers for the first two PCR rounds were TRBV1-TRBV30 forward primers and a C-beta reverse primer (roughly 10 cycles per round). One entry per CDR3 protein results from TCRdb running MiXCR on the multiplex PCR reads. Among approximately 300,000 distinct CDR3 sequences listed, around three fifths were seen once. Sequenced material: peripheral blood. The receptor set was obtained from a man aged 35 to 55 with primary liver carcinoma and hepatitis B virus infection.

The chain has TRBV24-1 and TRBJ2-5; D may be TRBD1 (6 bases). The germline V gene encodes CDR1 KGHDR and CDR2 SFDVKD. CDR3 length equals 15 residues. Trimming removed 3 bases from V and 0 bases from J, with 10 bases in between. CDR3 bases: TGTGCCACCAGTGATATCTGGACAGACCAAGAGACCCAGTACTTC. This gives the protein CATSDIWTDQETQYF.

This clonotype appeared many times. The V call is TRBV11-2, the J call TRBJ2-3; no definite D call. The germline gives CDR1 SGHAT, CDR2 FQNNGV. Between the trimmed V and J ends, which lost 2 bases and 6 bases, there was a span of 3 bases. The CDR3 extends over 11 amino acids. The DNA of the CDR3 is TGTGCCAGCAGCTTACCGGATACGCAGTATTTT. Its protein product is CASSLPDTQYF.

The chain couples TRBV11-2 to TRBJ2-7; D may be TRBD1 or TRBD2 (5 bases each). Trimming removed 6 bases from V and 2 bases from J, with 20 bases in between. Germline assignment: CDR1 SGHAT and CDR2 FQNNGV. CDR3 size: 16 residues. CDR3 loop: CASSPGWGRVTYEQYF. The CDR3 nucleotides read TGTGCCAGCAGTCCAGGGTGGGGACGAGTCACCTACGAGCAGTACTTC.

On this clonotype: A much larger clone differs by one base, so this may be a read error. V usage is TRBV11-2 and J usage is TRBJ2-5; tentatively, D is TRBD1 (6 bases). Germline CDR1 and CDR2: SGHAT and FQNNGV. The CDR3 runs to 14 residues. This chain's CDR3 is CAGSLYRDRETQYF. In nucleotides, the CDR3 is TGTGCCGGCAGCTTATACAGGGATAGGGAGACCCAGTACTTC.

The table lists this clonotype with a few counts. CDR3 coding DNA: TGCGCCAGCAGTGAACCGGGGGCGATGGAAGCTTTCTTT. It encodes CASSEPGAMEAFF. The genes are TRBV10-1 and TRBJ1-1; a weak D match, TRBD1 (6 bases). In germline, CDR1 is WNHNN, CDR2 SYGVQD (reference sequence). V was shortened by 3 bases and J by 8 bases, with 13 bases between the two germline ends. The CDR3 is 13 residues long.

As for this clonotype: A much larger clone lies a single base off, so this may be a read error. The V gene is TRBV6-6, the J gene TRBJ1-4; maybe TRBD1 (5 bases). Trimming pared 4 bases from V and 12 bases from J, leaving 21 bases between. This CDR3 has 15 residues. CDR1 is MNHNY, CDR2 SVGAGI, per germline (reference sequence). The CDR3 region is CASSSPGLGSEELFF. In nucleotides, the CDR3 is TGTGCCAGCAGTTCGCCGGGACTGGGAAGCGAAGAACTGTTTTTT.

Remarks on this clonotype: Germline is not matched at one junction end, which may reflect a read error. The chain links TRBV11-2 to TRBJ2-3, with D possibly TRBD2 on 6 matching bases. The CDR3 consists of 15 residues. Per the germline V gene, CDR1 is SGHAT and CDR2 is FQNNGV. The CDR3 loop is CDSSPLGGTTDKQYF. The CDR3 DNA follows: TGTGACAGCAGCCCTCTCGGGGGTACCACAGATAAGCAGTATTTT.

This clonotype has ten or more counts. For the CDR3, the DNA is TGTGCCATCAGTGAGTCGACAGGGAGAGCCGGGGAGCTGTTTTTT. It specifies CAISESTGRAGELFF. V and J are TRBV10-3 and TRBJ2-2, with TRBD1 matching 7 bases. This CDR3 is built from 15 residues. CDR1 is ENHRY and CDR2 is SYGVKD in the germline V gene. The V and J ends lost 0 bases and 6 bases, in that order; junction bases with no gene match: 4.

This clonotype occurred once. A much larger clone differs from this one at a single base, so this may be a read error. The chain has TRBV4-2 and TRBJ1-6; possible D gene TRBD1, 6 bases. This CDR3 spans 15 amino acids. CDR1 is LGHNA, CDR2 YNFKEQ, per germline. Here the CDR3 DNA reads TGTGCCAACAGCACAGGCACTACCAGGGGTTCACCCCTCCACTTT. Amino acids: CANSTGTTRGSPLHF.

V gene TRBV5-1 combines with J gene TRBJ2-2; TRBD2 might be the D (5 bases). V dropped 4 bases and J dropped 2 bases, with 15 bases sitting between them. The CDR3 has 16 residues. CDR1 and CDR2 from the germline V gene are SGHRS and YFSETQ. CDR3 residues: CASSLLAAKNTGELFF. As DNA, the CDR3 is TGCGCCAGCAGCCTGCTAGCCGCGAAAAACACCGGGGAGCTGTTTTTT.

V usage is TRBV29-1 and J usage is TRBJ1-1; D gene uncertain. Germline V CDR1 and CDR2: SQVTM, ANQGSEA. The CDR3 has 11 residues. V was clipped by 8 bases and J by 4 bases, with 11 bases between them. In DNA form, the CDR3 reads TGCAGCATTATCGAGAGCACTGAAGCTTTCTTT. Residues: CSIIESTEAFF.

Details on this clonotype: One end of the junction varies from germline; a read error may be responsible. DNA of the CDR3: TGTGCCAGCAGTTTAAATGCTAATGTGCAGTTCTTC. Translating gives CASSLNANVQFF. This chain links TRBV11-3 with TRBJ2-1; D is unclear. Germline V gives CDR1 SGHNT, CDR2 YENEEA. The length of the CDR3 is 12 residues.

A note on this clonotype: A much larger clonotype is one base distant, so this may be a read error. The V call is TRBV6-5, the J call TRBJ1-1; the D gene is possibly TRBD1 (6 bases). The germline gives CDR1 MNHEY, CDR2 SVGAGI. Trimming removed 8 bases from V and 11 bases from J, with 18 bases in between. The CDR3 loop spans 12 amino acids. In nucleotides, the CDR3 is TGTGCCAGCGGTCCCTTGACAGGCGGGGCTTTCTTT. Protein: CASGPLTGGAFF.

This clonotype was counted once. At one end, the junction sequence differs from germline, possibly due to a read error. The J gene is TRBJ2-2, the V gene TRBV4-2, with a tentative D call TRBD2 (5 bases). The V gene's germline CDR1 is LGHNA and CDR2 YNFKEQ. The CDR3 is made up of 13 amino acids. The CDR3 coding sequence is TGTGCCAGCAGCCAAGGCCTCTCCGGGGAGCTGTTTTTC. This encodes CASSQGLSGELFF.